This T cell receptor (beta chain) was sequenced for a study of blood T cell repertoires in COVID-19. Study details: Some COVID-19 samples were acute and others convalescent; all came from the United States, Italy and Spain. PBMCs, B-cell-depleted T cells, or T cells were the source of the cDNA or gDNA that made up the material.

This CDR3 region has 13 residues. The V gene's germline CDR1 is SGHVS and CDR2 FNYEAQ. The V end lost 5 bases, the J end lost 8 bases, and 15 bases lay between the germline ends. Source study methods: Nucleated cell counts were estimated from reference gene primer amplification. TCRdb's table, derived via immunoSEQ multiplex PCR, lists solely in-frame clones and lacks some. The V and J calls and clone size come from that table; D and trimming were worked out from the DNA. The sample has roughly 240,000 clones; around 83% are singletons. V usage is TRBV7-6 and J usage is TRBJ1-1, with D tentatively TRBD1 (6 bases). The sequenced sample was peripheral blood. This sequence originates from a man between 18 and 29 years old with active or convalescent COVID-19. CDR3 in amino acids: CASSPRDKEEAFF. The DNA of the CDR3 is TGTGCCAGCAGCCCCCGGGACAAAGAAGAAGCTTTCTTT.